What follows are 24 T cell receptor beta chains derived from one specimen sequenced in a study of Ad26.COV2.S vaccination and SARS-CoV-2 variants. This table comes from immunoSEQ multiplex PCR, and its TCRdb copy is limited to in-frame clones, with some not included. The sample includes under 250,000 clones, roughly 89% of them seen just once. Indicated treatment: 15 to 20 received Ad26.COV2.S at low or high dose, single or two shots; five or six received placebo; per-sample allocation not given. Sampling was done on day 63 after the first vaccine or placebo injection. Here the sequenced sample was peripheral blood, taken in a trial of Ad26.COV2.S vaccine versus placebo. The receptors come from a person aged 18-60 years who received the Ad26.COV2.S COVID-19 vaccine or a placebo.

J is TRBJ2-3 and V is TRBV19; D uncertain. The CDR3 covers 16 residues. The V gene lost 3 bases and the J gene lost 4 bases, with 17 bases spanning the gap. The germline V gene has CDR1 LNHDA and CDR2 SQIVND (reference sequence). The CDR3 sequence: CASSMIGVIGADTQYF. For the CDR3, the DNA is TGTGCCAGTAGTATGATTGGAGTCATAGGTGCAGATACGCAGTATTTT.

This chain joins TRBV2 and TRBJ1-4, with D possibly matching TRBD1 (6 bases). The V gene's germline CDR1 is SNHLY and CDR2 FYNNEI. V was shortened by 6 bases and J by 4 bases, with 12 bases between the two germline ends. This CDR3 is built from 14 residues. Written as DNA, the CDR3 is TGTGCCAGCAGGCACAGGGCCTATAATGAAAAACTGTTTTTT. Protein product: CASRHRAYNEKLFF.

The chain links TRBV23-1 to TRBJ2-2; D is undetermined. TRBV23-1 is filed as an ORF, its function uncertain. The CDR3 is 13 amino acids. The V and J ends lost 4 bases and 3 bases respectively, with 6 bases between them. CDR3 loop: CASSPRDTGELFF. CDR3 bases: TGCGCCAGCAGTCCAAGGGACACCGGGGAGCTGTTTTTT.

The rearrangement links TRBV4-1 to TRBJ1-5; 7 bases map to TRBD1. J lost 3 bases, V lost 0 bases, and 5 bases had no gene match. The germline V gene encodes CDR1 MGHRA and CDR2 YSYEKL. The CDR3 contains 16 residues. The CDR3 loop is CASSQEGQVFNQPQHF. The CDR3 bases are TGCGCCAGCAGCCAAGAAGGACAGGTCTTCAATCAGCCCCAGCATTTT.

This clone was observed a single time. The CDR3 sequence: CASSVQGGIYEQYF. The CDR3 coding sequence is TGTGCCAGCAGCGTTCAGGGGGGAATCTACGAGCAGTACTTC. The rearrangement joins TRBV7-2 to TRBJ2-7; the D gene is possibly TRBD1 (7 bases). Germline lookup yields CDR1 SGHTA and CDR2 FQGNSA. CDR3 size: 14 residues. Trimming took off 5 bases at V and 3 bases at J, with 14 bases between the two ends. The variable domain in full, with the rest retrieved from reference TRBV7-2 and TRBJ2-7, is GAGVSQSPSNKVTEKGKDVELRCDPISGHTALYWYRQSLGQGLEFLIYFQGNSAPDKSGLPSDRFSAERTGGSVSTLTIQRTQQEDSAVYLCASSVQGGIYEQYFGPGTRLTVT.

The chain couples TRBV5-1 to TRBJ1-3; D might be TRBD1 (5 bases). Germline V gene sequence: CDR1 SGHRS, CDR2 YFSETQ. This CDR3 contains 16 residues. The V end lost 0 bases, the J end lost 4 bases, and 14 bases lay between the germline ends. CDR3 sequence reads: CASSLDPGLAGNTIYF. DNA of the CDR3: TGCGCCAGCAGCTTGGATCCAGGGCTGGCCGGAAACACCATATATTTT.

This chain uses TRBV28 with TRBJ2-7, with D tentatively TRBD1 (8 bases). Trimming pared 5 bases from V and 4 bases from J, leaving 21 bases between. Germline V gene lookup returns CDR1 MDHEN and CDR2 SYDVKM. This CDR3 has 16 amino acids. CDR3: CASSLTGTGGAYEQYF. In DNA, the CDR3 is TGTGCCAGCAGTCTAACAGGTACAGGGGGGGCTTACGAGCAGTACTTC.

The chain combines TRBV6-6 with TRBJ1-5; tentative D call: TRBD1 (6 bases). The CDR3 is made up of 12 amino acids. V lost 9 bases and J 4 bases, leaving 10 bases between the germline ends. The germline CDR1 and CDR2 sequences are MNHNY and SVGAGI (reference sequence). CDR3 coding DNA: TGTGCCAGTGGACAGTCTAATCAGCCCCAGCATTTT. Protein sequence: CASGQSNQPQHF.

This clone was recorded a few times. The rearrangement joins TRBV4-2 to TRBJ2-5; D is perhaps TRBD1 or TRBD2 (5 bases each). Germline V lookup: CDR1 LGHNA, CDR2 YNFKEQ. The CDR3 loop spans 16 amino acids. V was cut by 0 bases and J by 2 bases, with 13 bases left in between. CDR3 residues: CASSQDLGRTQETQYF. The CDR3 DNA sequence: TGTGCCAGCAGCCAAGATTTGGGACGGACTCAAGAGACCCAGTACTTC.

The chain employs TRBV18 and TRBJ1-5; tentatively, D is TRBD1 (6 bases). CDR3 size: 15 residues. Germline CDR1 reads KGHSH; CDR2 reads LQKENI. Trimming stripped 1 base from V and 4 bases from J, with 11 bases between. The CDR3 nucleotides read TGTGCCAGCTCACCACGGGCAGGGGATAATCAGCCCCAGCATTTT. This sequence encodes CASSPRAGDNQPQHF.

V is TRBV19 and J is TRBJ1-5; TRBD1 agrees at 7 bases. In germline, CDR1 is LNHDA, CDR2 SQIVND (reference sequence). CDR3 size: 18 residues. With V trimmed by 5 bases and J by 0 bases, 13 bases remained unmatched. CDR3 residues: CASSLGGTDRLSNQPQHF. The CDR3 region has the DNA TGTGCCAGTAGTCTCGGCGGGACAGACAGACTTAGCAATCAGCCCCAGCATTTT.

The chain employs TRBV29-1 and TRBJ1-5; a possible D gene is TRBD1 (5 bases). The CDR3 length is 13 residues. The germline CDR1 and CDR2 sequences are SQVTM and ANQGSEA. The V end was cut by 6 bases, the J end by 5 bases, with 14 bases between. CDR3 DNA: TGCAGCGTGGCCGGGACGAAGGATCAGCCCCAGCATTTT. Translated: CSVAGTKDQPQHF.

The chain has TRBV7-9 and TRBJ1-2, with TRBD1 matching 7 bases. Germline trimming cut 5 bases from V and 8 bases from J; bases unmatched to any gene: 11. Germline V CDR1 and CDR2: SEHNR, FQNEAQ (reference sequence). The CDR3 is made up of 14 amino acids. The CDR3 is CASSRRDRVGGYTF. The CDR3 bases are TGTGCCAGCAGCCGTAGAGACAGGGTTGGCGGCTACACCTTC.

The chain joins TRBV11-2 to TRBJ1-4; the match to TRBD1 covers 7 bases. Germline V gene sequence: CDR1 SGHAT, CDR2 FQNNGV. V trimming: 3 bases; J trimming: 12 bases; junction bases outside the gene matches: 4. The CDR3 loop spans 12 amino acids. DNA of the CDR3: TGTGCCAGCAGCTTTGACAGGGACGAACTGTTTTTT. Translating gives CASSFDRDELFF.

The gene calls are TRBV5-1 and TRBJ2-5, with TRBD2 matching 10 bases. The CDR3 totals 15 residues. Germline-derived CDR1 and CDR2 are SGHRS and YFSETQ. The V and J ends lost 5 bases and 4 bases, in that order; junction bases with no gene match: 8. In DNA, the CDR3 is TGCGCCAGCAGACCATCTAGCGGGGGCGGAGAGACCCAGTACTTC. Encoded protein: CASRPSSGGGETQYF.

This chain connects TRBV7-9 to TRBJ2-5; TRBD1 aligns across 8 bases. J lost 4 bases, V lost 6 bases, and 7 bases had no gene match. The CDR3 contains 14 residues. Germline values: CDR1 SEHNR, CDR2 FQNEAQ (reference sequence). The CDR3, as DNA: TGTGCCAGCAGTCTTTCGCAGGGGGCAGAGACCCAGTACTTC. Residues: CASSLSQGAETQYF.

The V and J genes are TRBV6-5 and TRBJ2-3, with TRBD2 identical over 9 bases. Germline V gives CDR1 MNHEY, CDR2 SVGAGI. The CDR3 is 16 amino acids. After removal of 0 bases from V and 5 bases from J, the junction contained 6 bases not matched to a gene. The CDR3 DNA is TGTGCCAGCAGTTACTCTTTTGGCGGGGGGGAAGATACGCAGTATTTT. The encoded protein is CASSYSFGGGEDTQYF.

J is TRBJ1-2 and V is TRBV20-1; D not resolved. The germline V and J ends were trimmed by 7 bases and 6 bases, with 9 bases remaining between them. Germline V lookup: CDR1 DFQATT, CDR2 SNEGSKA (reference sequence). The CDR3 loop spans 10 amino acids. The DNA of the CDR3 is TGCAGTGTCCTAGGCGATGGCTACACCTTC. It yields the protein CSVLGDGYTF.

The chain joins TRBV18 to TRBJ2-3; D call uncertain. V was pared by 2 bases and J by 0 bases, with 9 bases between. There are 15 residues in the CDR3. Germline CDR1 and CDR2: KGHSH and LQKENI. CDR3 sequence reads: CASSPMYGSTDTQYF. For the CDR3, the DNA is TGTGCCAGCTCACCAATGTATGGAAGCACAGATACGCAGTATTTT.

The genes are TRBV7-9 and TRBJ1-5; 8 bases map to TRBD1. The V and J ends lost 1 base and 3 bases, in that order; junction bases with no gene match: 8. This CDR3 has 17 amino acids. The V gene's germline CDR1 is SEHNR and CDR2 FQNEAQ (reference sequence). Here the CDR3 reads CASSLDRGQVNNQPQHF. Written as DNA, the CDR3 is TGTGCCAGCAGCTTAGACAGGGGACAGGTCAACAATCAGCCCCAGCATTTT. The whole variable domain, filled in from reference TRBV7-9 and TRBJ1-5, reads DTGVSQNPRHKITKRGQNVTFRCDPISEHNRLYWYRQTLGQGPEFLTYFQNEAQLEKSRLLSDRFSAERPKGSFSTLEIQRTEQGDSAMYLCASSLDRGQVNNQPQHFGDGTRLSIL.

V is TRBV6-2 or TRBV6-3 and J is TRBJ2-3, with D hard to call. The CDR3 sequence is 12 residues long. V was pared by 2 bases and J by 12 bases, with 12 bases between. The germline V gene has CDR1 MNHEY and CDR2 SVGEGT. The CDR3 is CASSYPDALQYF. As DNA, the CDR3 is TGTGCCAGCAGTTACCCGGACGCCCTTCAGTATTTT.

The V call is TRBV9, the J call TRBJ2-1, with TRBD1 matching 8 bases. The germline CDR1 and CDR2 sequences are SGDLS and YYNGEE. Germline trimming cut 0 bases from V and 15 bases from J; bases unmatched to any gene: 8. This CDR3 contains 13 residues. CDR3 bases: TGTGCCAGCAGCGTAGCAAGGACAGGGAGAATGTTCTTC. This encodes CASSVARTGRMFF.

Here the CDR3 DNA reads TGTGCCAGCAGCGATGACGGTCCGGGAAGAGCTTTCTTT. It yields the protein CASSDDGPGRAFF. V and J are TRBV2 and TRBJ1-1; no definite D call. The CDR3 spans 13 residues. Deletions cut 6 bases from V and 10 bases from J, with 18 bases between. The germline CDR1 and CDR2 sequences are SNHLY and FYNNEI. The full variable domain, its missing parts supplied by reference TRBV2 and TRBJ1-1, is EPEVTQTPSHQVTQMGQEVILRCVPISNHLYFYWYRQILGQKVEFLVSFYNNEISEKSEIFDDQFSVERPDGSNFTLKIRSTKLEDSAMYFCASSDDGPGRAFFGQGTRLTVV.

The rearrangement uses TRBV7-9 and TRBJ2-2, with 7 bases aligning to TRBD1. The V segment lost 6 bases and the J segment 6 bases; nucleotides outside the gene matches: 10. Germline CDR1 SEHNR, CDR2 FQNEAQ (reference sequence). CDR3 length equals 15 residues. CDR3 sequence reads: CASSPDRFGSGELFF. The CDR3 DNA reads TGTGCCAGCAGTCCGGACAGGTTTGGATCCGGGGAGCTGTTTTTT.